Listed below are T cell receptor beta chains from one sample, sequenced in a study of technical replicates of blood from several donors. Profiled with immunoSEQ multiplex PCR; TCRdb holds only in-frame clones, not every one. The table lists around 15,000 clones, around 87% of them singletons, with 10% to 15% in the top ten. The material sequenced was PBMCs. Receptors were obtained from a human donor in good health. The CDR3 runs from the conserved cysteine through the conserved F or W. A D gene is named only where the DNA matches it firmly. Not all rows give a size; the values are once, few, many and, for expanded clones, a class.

DNA: TGTGCCTGGAGTCCGACGACTAGTTGGTTGGAGACCCAGTACTTC
CDR3: CAWSPTTSWLETQYF
size: once
V: TRBV30
J: TRBJ2-5
D: -
length: 15

DNA: TGTGCCAGCAGCTTGTACTCTCACGGCACAGATACGCAGTATTTT
CDR3: CASSLYSHGTDTQYF
size: -
V: TRBV5-4
J: TRBJ2-3
D: -
length: 15

DNA: TGCGCCAGCAGCTTGGAGGGGGCTAGTGACACTGAAGCTTTCTTT
CDR3: CASSLEGASDTEAFF
size: -
V: TRBV5-1
J: TRBJ1-1
D: TRBD1
length: 15

DNA: TGTGCCAGCAGTTACTCGCAGGGCCATTCCAATCAGCCCCAGCATTTT
CDR3: CASSYSQGHSNQPQHF
size: -
V: TRBV6-6
J: TRBJ1-5
D: -
length: 16

DNA: TGCGCCAGCAGCTTGAATCTAGGGGGCGCAGGGACTGAAGCTTTCTTT
CDR3: CASSLNLGGAGTEAFF
size: -
V: TRBV5-1
J: TRBJ1-1
D: TRBD1
length: 16

DNA: TGCGCCAGCAGCGTAATAGCGGGAGAATCCCCCCAAGGGACCTACGAGCAGTACTTC
CDR3: CASSVIAGESPQGTYEQYF
size: once
V: TRBV5-1
J: TRBJ2-7
D: TRBD2
length: 19

DNA: TGCAGCGTTATGCGGGAGGGAGATACGCAGTATTTT
CDR3: CSVMREGDTQYF
size: -
V: TRBV29-1
J: TRBJ2-3
D: TRBD2
length: 12

DNA: TGCGCCAGCAGCGCGGGACTAGCGGGAAAGGGAGAGCAGTACTTC
CDR3: CASSAGLAGKGEQYF
size: -
V: TRBV5-1
J: TRBJ2-7
D: TRBD2
length: 15

DNA: TGTGCCTGGAGTGGGACAGGGAATCAGCCCCAGCATTTT
CDR3: CAWSGTGNQPQHF
size: few
V: TRBV30
J: TRBJ1-5
D: TRBD1
length: 13

DNA: TGCAGCGTTGAAGTGGCGGGCGGGGAGACCCAGTACTTC
CDR3: CSVEVAGGETQYF
size: -
V: TRBV29-1
J: TRBJ2-5
D: -
length: 13

DNA: TGTGCCAGTAGTAGGGTGGCGGGAGAACGCTATGAGCAGTTCTTC
CDR3: CASSRVAGERYEQFF
size: -
V: TRBV19
J: TRBJ2-1
D: TRBD2
length: 15

DNA: TGTGCCAGCAGCTCAACAGGCTCCTACAATGAGCAGTTCTTC
CDR3: CASSSTGSYNEQFF
size: -
V: TRBV7-9
J: TRBJ2-1
D: -
length: 14

DNA: TGTGCCAGCAGCCAAGATCGCCTAGCGGGAGGGCTTAGCTCCTACAATGAGCAGTTCTTC
CDR3: CASSQDRLAGGLSSYNEQFF
size: -
V: TRBV4-2
J: TRBJ2-1
D: TRBD2
length: 20

DNA: TGCGCCAGCAATGAAAAATTCCCCCCCCCAAATCAGCCCCAGCATTTT
CDR3: CASNEKFPPPNQPQHF
size: -
V: TRBV10-1
J: TRBJ1-5
D: -
length: 16

DNA: TGTGCCAGCAGTGGGGGCAGGGGGCGTGAAAAACTGTTTTTT
CDR3: CASSGGRGREKLFF
size: -
V: TRBV2
J: TRBJ1-4
D: TRBD1
length: 14

DNA: TGTGCCAGCAGCATAACAGGAATAGAAGCTTTCTTT
CDR3: CASSITGIEAFF
size: -
V: TRBV7-9
J: TRBJ1-1
D: -
length: 12

DNA: TGTGCCAGCGGGGCAGACAGGGAAAACATTCAGTACTTC
CDR3: CASGADRENIQYF
size: -
V: TRBV2
J: TRBJ2-4
D: TRBD1
length: 13

DNA: TGCGCCAGCACCCCCGTTGGGGGGAACCCCTACGAGCAGTACTTC
CDR3: CASTPVGGNPYEQYF
size: -
V: TRBV5-1
J: TRBJ2-7
D: -
length: 15

DNA: TGTGCCAGCAGCCCTGGACAGTCCTACGAGCAGTACTTC
CDR3: CASSPGQSYEQYF
size: -
V: TRBV7-9
J: TRBJ2-7
D: -
length: 13

DNA: TGTGCCAGTAGTAAGGGACAGGTAGACACTGAAGCTTTCTTT
CDR3: CASSKGQVDTEAFF
size: -
V: TRBV19
J: TRBJ1-1
D: TRBD1
length: 14

DNA: TGTGCCAGCAGCTCGAAAAGGCGGATACAAGAGACCCAGTACTTC
CDR3: CASSSKRRIQETQYF
size: -
V: TRBV7-9
J: TRBJ2-5
D: -
length: 15

DNA: TGCAGCGTTGAAACAGGGGGCAGCAATCAGCCCCAGCATTTT
CDR3: CSVETGGSNQPQHF
size: -
V: TRBV29-1
J: TRBJ1-5
D: TRBD1
length: 14

DNA: TGCGCCAGCAGCTTGGCCGCAGGGGGCGCGACCGGGGAGCTGTTTTTT
CDR3: CASSLAAGGATGELFF
size: -
V: TRBV5-1
J: TRBJ2-2
D: TRBD1
length: 16

DNA: TGTGCCAGCAGTTTAAGTCGGAGAAACACTGAAGCTTTCTTT
CDR3: CASSLSRRNTEAFF
size: -
V: TRBV27
J: TRBJ1-1
D: -
length: 14